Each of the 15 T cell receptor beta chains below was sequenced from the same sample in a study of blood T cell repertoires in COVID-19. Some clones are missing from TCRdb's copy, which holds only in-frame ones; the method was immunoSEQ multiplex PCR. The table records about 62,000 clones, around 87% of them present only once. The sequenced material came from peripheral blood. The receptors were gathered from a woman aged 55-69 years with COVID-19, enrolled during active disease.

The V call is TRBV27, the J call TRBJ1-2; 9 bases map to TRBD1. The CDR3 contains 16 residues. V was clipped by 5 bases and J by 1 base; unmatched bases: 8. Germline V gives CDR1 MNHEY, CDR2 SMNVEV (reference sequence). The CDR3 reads CASSPDGTGFNYGYTF. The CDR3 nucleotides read TGTGCCAGCAGTCCCGACGGGACAGGGTTTAACTATGGCTACACCTTC.

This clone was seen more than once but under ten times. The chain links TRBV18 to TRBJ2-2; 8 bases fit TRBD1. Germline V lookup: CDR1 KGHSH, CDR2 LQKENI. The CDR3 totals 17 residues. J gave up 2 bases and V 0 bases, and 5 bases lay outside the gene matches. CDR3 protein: CASSPPTGQENTGELFF. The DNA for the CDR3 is TGTGCCAGCTCACCACCTACGGGACAGGAAAACACCGGGGAGCTGTTTTTT.

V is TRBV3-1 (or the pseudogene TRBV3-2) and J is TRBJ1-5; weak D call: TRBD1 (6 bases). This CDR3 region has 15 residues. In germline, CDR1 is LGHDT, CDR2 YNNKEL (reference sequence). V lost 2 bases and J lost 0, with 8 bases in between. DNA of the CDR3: TGTGCCAGCAGCCAACAGGGGAATAGCAATCAGCCCCAGCATTTT. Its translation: CASSQQGNSNQPQHF.

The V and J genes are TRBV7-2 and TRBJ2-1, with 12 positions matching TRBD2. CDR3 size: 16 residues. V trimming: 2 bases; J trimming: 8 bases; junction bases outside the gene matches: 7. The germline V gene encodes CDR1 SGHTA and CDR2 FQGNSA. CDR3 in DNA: TGTGCCAGCAGCTTAAATGGACTAGCGGGAAGGGATGAGCAGTTCTTC. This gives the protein CASSLNGLAGRDEQFF.

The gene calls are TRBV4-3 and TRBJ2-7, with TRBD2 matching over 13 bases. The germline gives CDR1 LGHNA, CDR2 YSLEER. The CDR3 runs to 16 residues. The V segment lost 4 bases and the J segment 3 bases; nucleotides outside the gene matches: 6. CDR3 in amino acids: CASSRAGTSGVYEQYF. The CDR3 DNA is TGCGCCAGCAGCCGTGCGGGGACTAGCGGGGTCTACGAGCAGTACTTC.

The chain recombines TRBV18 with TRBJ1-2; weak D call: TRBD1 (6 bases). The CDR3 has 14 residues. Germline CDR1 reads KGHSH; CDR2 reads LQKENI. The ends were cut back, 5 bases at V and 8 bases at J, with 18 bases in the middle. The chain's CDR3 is CASSRSGDSWGYTF. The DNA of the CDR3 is TGTGCCAGCTCAAGGTCAGGGGATTCATGGGGCTACACCTTC.

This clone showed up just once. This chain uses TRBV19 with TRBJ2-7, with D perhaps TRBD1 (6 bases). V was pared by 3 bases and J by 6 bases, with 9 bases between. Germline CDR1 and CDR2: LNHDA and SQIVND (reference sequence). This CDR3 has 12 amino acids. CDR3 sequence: CASSIMGAEQYF. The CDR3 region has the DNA TGTGCCAGTAGTATTATGGGGGCCGAGCAGTACTTC. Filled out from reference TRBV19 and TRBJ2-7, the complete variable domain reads DGGITQSPKYLFRKEGQNVTLSCEQNLNHDAMYWYRQDPGQGLRLIYYSQIVNDFQKGDIAEGYSVSREKKESFPLTVTSAQKNPTAFYLCASSIMGAEQYFGPGTRLTVT.

The CDR3 sequence is CASSPARANTEAFF. Here the CDR3 DNA reads TGTGCCAGTAGCCCCGCCAGGGCGAACACTGAAGCTTTCTTT. The rearrangement joins TRBV19 to TRBJ1-1; TRBD1 is a possible D gene (5 bases). This CDR3 is built from 14 residues. CDR1 is LNHDA and CDR2 is SQIVND in the germline V gene (reference sequence). Trimming removed 6 bases at V and 1 base at J, with 12 bases between.

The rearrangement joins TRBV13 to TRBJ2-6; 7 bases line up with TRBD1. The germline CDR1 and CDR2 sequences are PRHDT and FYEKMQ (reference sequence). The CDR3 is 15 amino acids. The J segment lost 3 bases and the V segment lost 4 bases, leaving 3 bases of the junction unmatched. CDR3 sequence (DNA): TGTGCCAGCAGCTACGGACAGGTTGGGGCCAACGTCCTGACTTTC. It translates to CASSYGQVGANVLTF.

The CDR3 DNA reads as TGCGCCAGCAGGGGGGGATTCCAGGCGGATACGCAGTATTTT. Its protein is CASRGGFQADTQYF. V is TRBV5-1 and J is TRBJ2-3; maybe TRBD2 (6 bases). This CDR3 is 14 amino acids long. V lost 5 bases, J lost 6 bases, and 16 bases lay in between. Germline CDR1 and CDR2: SGHRS and YFSETQ.

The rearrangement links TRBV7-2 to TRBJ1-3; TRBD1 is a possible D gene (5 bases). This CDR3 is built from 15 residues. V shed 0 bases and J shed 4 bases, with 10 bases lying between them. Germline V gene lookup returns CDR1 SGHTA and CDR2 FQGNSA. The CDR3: CASSLAGRGGNTIYF. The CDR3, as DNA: TGTGCCAGCAGCTTAGCGGGACGGGGGGGAAACACCATATATTTT.

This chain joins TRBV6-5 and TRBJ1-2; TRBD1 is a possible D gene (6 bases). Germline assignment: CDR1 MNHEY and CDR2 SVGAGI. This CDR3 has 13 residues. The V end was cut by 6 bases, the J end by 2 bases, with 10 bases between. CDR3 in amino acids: CASSRTENYGYTF. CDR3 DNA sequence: TGTGCCAGCAGCCGGACAGAAAACTATGGCTACACCTTC.

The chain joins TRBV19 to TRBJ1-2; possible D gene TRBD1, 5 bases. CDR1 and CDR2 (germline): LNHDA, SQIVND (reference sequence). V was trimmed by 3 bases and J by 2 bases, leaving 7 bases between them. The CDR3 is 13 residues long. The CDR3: CASSIRGNYGYTF. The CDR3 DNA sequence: TGTGCCAGTAGTATTAGGGGAAACTATGGCTACACCTTC. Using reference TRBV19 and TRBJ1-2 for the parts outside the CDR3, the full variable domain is DGGITQSPKYLFRKEGQNVTLSCEQNLNHDAMYWYRQDPGQGLRLIYYSQIVNDFQKGDIAEGYSVSREKKESFPLTVTSAQKNPTAFYLCASSIRGNYGYTFGSGTRLTVV.

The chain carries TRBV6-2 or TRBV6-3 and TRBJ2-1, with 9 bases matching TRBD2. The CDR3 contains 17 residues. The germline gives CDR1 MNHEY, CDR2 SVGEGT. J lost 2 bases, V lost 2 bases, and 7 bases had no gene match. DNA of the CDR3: TGTGCCAGCAGTTACGGGGCGGGAGGGCCCGCCTACAATGAGCAGTTCTTC. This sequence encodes CASSYGAGGPAYNEQFF.

CDR3 in DNA: TGTGCCAGCAGCTTCGGACTCAATGAGCAGTTCTTC. Its translation: CASSFGLNEQFF. The rearrangement uses TRBV11-3 and TRBJ2-1, with a possible D match to TRBD2 (5 bases). Trimming cost V 3 bases and J 6 bases, with 6 bases left between them. This CDR3 region has 12 residues. Germline V gene sequence: CDR1 SGHNT, CDR2 YENEEA.